This TCR beta chain stems from a study of blood T cells in healthy people across ages. Study-wide results and caveats: Higher diversity, along with more naive CD4+ cells, distinguished long-lived donors from aged donors. Roughly linearly, TCR beta diversity per million T cells fell as age increased.

This CDR3 is built from 16 residues. The germline V gene encodes CDR1 MNHEY and CDR2 SVGEGT. As concerns this clonotype: As yet, its antigen is unknown.

For the second PCR, which ran for 7 to 11 cycles, a sample-barcoded 5' primer and a J-beta primer mix were used. Unique molecular identifiers of 12 random nucleotides labeled each cDNA. The yield of each sample was at least 2.5 million CDR3-containing paired-end reads. One entry per CDR3 protein results from TCRdb running MiXCR on the 5' RACE reads. In the table there are roughly 500,000 distinct CDR3 sequences, about 26% of which are singletons. This receptor was obtained from a woman between 65 and 79 years old in good health. The rearrangement links TRBV6-2 or TRBV6-3 to TRBJ2-5; maybe TRBD2 (6 bases). The DNA end is more similar to TRBJ2-7, so the J call may be wrong. Sequenced: blood. The CDR3 nucleotides are TGTGCCAGCAGCCCCCGGGACGGGGGAGCACTTTACGAGCAGTACTTC. Its protein is CASSPRDGGALYEQYF.